The rows below give T cell receptor beta chains drawn from one sample of a study of blood T cell repertoires in COVID-19. TCRdb keeps only in-frame clones here, not all; method: immunoSEQ multiplex PCR. The sample lists 120,000 to 150,000 clones; approximately 84% were seen once. Sequenced material: peripheral blood. These receptors all stem from a human donor in a cohort sampled during active COVID-19. Both conserved end residues are part of each CDR3. D genes are given only for firm matches. Only some rows state a clone size, as once, few, many or a class for expanded clones.

DNA | CDR3 | D | J | V | size | length
TGTGCCTCGGAACAGGGCTCTGGGGCCAACGTCCTGACTTTC | CASEQGSGANVLTF | . | TRBJ2-6 | TRBV9 | . | 14
TGCGCCAGCAGCCGGGACAGGGGGTCAGATACGCAGTATTTT | CASSRDRGSDTQYF | TRBD1 | TRBJ2-3 | TRBV10-1 | . | 14
TGTGCTAGTGGCAACCCGAAAAAGGACAGCACCCTGGGGAACACTGAAGCTTTCTTT | CASGNPKKDSTLGNTEAFF | . | TRBJ1-1 | TRBV12-5 | . | 19
TGTGCCAGCAGTCCAGCGGGACAGGGAGGCAATGAGCAGTTCTTC | CASSPAGQGGNEQFF | TRBD1 | TRBJ2-1 | TRBV6-5 | . | 15
TGTGCCAGCAGCTTATTTGGACAGGGGGCTCGGAACGAGCAGTACTTC | CASSLFGQGARNEQYF | TRBD1 | TRBJ2-7 | TRBV5-4 | . | 16
TGCGCCAGCAGCCAAGATCTAGGCCAGGGTAATTCACCCCTCCACTTT | CASSQDLGQGNSPLHF | . | TRBJ1-6 | TRBV4-1 | . | 16
TGTGCCAGCACCTCCCGGTCTGCCGGGGAGCTGTTTTTT | CASTSRSAGELFF | . | TRBJ2-2 | TRBV27 | . | 13
TGTGCCAGCAGCGCCCTCCCCGGGACAACGAACACTGAAGCTTTCTTT | CASSALPGTTNTEAFF | . | TRBJ1-1 | TRBV9 | . | 16
TGTGCCAGCAGCTTGAGAGGGCCGTATGGCTACACCTTC | CASSLRGPYGYTF | . | TRBJ1-2 | TRBV5-4 | . | 13
TGTGCCAGCAGCGTCGGTCACGAGGGAGTGGAGACCCAGTACTTC | CASSVGHEGVETQYF | . | TRBJ2-5 | TRBV9 | . | 15
TGTGCCAGCAGCCACCGCTACGAGCAGTACTTC | CASSHRYEQYF | . | TRBJ2-7 | TRBV3-1/TRBV3-2 | . | 11
TGTGCCAGCAGCCACTGGCGGGGGGAAGGAGATACGCAGTATTTT | CASSHWRGEGDTQYF | TRBD2 | TRBJ2-3 | TRBV3-1/TRBV3-2 | once | 15
TGTGCCAGCAGCCTCGGGACAAATAATTCACCCCTCCACTTT | CASSLGTNNSPLHF | . | TRBJ1-6 | TRBV14 | . | 14
TGCAGCGCAGGGGGTATGAACTACAATGAGCAGTTCTTC | CSAGGMNYNEQFF | TRBD1 | TRBJ2-1 | TRBV29-1 | . | 13
TGTGCCAGCTCACCCGGGACAGGGGGGTCTGGAAAGACCCAGTACTTC | CASSPGTGGSGKTQYF | TRBD1 | TRBJ2-5 | TRBV18 | . | 16
TGTGCCAGCAGCTTAGGGAGGGGAAACACCATATATTTT | CASSLGRGNTIYF | . | TRBJ1-3 | TRBV7-2 | . | 13
TGTGCCAGCTCCCCGACAGGGGGCGCTAACTATGGCTACACCTTC | CASSPTGGANYGYTF | TRBD1 | TRBJ1-2 | TRBV18 | . | 15
TGTGCCAGCACAAAGGCGGTGGTAGCGGGGGTCTCCTCCTACGAGCAGTACTTC | CASTKAVVAGVSSYEQYF | TRBD2 | TRBJ2-7 | TRBV27 | . | 18
TGTGCCAGCACCAAGGACAGGGTTGGATTTTCCTATAATTCACCCCTCCACTTT | CASTKDRVGFSYNSPLHF | TRBD1 | TRBJ1-6 | TRBV27 | few | 18
TGTGCCAGCAGTTACTCTTTCGGGGGCAATCAGCCCCAGCATTTT | CASSYSFGGNQPQHF | . | TRBJ1-5 | TRBV6-5 | . | 15
TGTGCCAGCAGTCCGCCCCGGCAGGGTGGCACTGAAGCTTTCTTT | CASSPPRQGGTEAFF | . | TRBJ1-1 | TRBV28 | . | 15
TGTGCCAGCAGTGGGACAGGTCTTACGGGGAAAGACTATGGCTACACCTTC | CASSGTGLTGKDYGYTF | TRBD1 | TRBJ1-2 | TRBV6-4 | . | 17
TGTGCCACGACACGGACAGCGAATTCACCCCTCCACTTT | CATTRTANSPLHF | . | TRBJ1-6 | TRBV6-5 | . | 13
TGCGCCAGCAGCTCTACGACAGGGGCTAACTATGGCTACACCTTC | CASSSTTGANYGYTF | TRBD1 | TRBJ1-2 | TRBV5-1 | . | 15
TGTGCCAGCAGTTACTCGACTGCGGGCACCTATGGCTACACCTTC | CASSYSTAGTYGYTF | . | TRBJ1-2 | TRBV6-5 | . | 15
TGCGCCAGCAGCTACGAGGGCACAGGGGGAAACAATGAGCAGTTCTTC | CASSYEGTGGNNEQFF | TRBD1 | TRBJ2-1 | TRBV5-1 | . | 16
TGTGCCATCAGTGTCGGGACAGTAAACACTGAAGCTTTCTTT | CAISVGTVNTEAFF | TRBD1 | TRBJ1-1 | TRBV10-3 | . | 14
TGTGCCATCAGCGACAGTTATGGGCAGCCCCAGCATTTT | CAISDSYGQPQHF | . | TRBJ1-5 | TRBV10-3 | . | 13
TGTGCCAGCAGCCTTAGCGGGGGCCGAGGAGAGACCCAGTACTTC | CASSLSGGRGETQYF | TRBD2 | TRBJ2-5 | TRBV6-4 | . | 15
TGTGCCAGCAGCCACCGGACGGGGCGGGGGGGCATCTACAATGAGCAGTTCTTC | CASSHRTGRGGIYNEQFF | TRBD2 | TRBJ2-1 | TRBV28 | . | 18
TGTGCCAGTAGTACCCTTAAACTACAGGGACAAGGGGATGGCTACACCTTC | CASSTLKLQGQGDGYTF | . | TRBJ1-2 | TRBV19 | . | 17
TGTGCCAGCAGCTCCACGGACAGTTTACCTAATTCACCCCTCCACTTT | CASSSTDSLPNSPLHF | . | TRBJ1-6 | TRBV7-9 | . | 16
TGTGCCAGCAGCCACTTTATCTACGAGCAGTACTTC | CASSHFIYEQYF | . | TRBJ2-7 | TRBV14 | . | 12
TGTGCCACCAGCAGGGGGGCCTGGGGGACAGGGCAAACCGGGGAGCTGTTTTTT | CATSRGAWGTGQTGELFF | TRBD1 | TRBJ2-2 | TRBV15 | few | 18
TGTGCCAGCACCGGGTCGAAAGGTAACCTCTACGAGCAGTACTTC | CASTGSKGNLYEQYF | . | TRBJ2-7 | TRBV6-5 | . | 15
TGTGCCAGCAGTCCCCTAGAGACAGGGGGCACTGAAGCTTTCTTT | CASSPLETGGTEAFF | TRBD1 | TRBJ1-1 | TRBV6-6 | . | 15
TGTGCCAGCTCCCCCAGCGGGGTCAGCACAGATACGCAGTATTTT | CASSPSGVSTDTQYF | TRBD2 | TRBJ2-3 | TRBV18 | . | 15